The rows below give T cell receptor beta chains drawn from one sample of a study of T cells in narcolepsy. Repertoires were generated with immunoSEQ multiplex PCR, while TCRdb's copy carries only in-frame clones and drops some. The top ten hold around 60% of the sample, which has about 3,400 clones, around 68% seen once. Sample: CD45RA- memory CD8+ T cells from PBMCs. These receptors originate from a human donor with narcolepsy. Each CDR3 is given with its conserved first and last residue. Fields, in order: V gene, D gene, clone size, J gene, CDR3 DNA, CDR3 protein. D genes are given only for firm matches. Clone size, where shown, is once, few, many, or a class for clones that have expanded.

TRBV5-1	-	-	TRBJ1-1	TGCGCCAGCAGCATCAGACAACAGGAACCGAACACTGAAGCTTTCTTT	CASSIRQQEPNTEAFF
TRBV6-5	-	few	TRBJ1-5	TGTGCCAGCAGAGGGGCCCTGATTCAGCCCCAGCATTTT	CASRGALIQPQHF
TRBV4-3	-	-	TRBJ2-2	TGCGCCAGCAGCCAAGAAGTTACGGGGAGGCGGGAGCTGTTTTTT	CASSQEVTGRRELFF
TRBV11-1	-	few	TRBJ1-2	TGTGCCAGCAGCACCTTCAGGGAGATTCACTATGGCTACACCTTC	CASSTFREIHYGYTF
TRBV19	-	-	TRBJ1-1	TGTGCCAGTATTAGAGGAGGTGAAGCTTTCTTT	CASIRGGEAFF
TRBV2	TRBD2	-	TRBJ2-1	TGTGCCAGCAGTGAACAAGCGGGGGGGACGAATGAGCAGTTCTTC	CASSEQAGGTNEQFF
TRBV5-1	-	few	TRBJ2-3	TGCGCCAGCAGCTTGGAACTAGTAATCACAGATACGCAGTATTTT	CASSLELVITDTQYF
TRBV6-1	-	-	TRBJ2-1	TGTGCCAGCAGTGAAGGCCCAGGCCCTGGGGAGCAGTTCTTC	CASSEGPGPGEQFF
TRBV5-6	-	few	TRBJ2-5	TGTGCCAGCAGCTACCGTGGGACTGATTGGGACGAGACCCAGTACTTC	CASSYRGTDWDETQYF
TRBV9	TRBD2	-	TRBJ2-1	TGTGCCAGCAGCCAGACGGGACTAGCGGGGTCTCGGGATGAGCAGTTCTTC	CASSQTGLAGSRDEQFF
TRBV19	-	few	TRBJ1-1	TGTGCCAGTAGTGCGGGACGGCTTGAAGCTTTCTTT	CASSAGRLEAFF
TRBV5-8	-	few	TRBJ1-5	TGTGCCAGCAGCCAAGGACAGACACCCCAGCCCCAGCATTTT	CASSQGQTPQPQHF
TRBV11-1	-	-	TRBJ2-1	TGTGCCAGCAGCCATGAGAAAAGGTACAATGAGCAGTTCTTC	CASSHEKRYNEQFF
TRBV4-1	TRBD1	few	TRBJ2-3	TGCGCCAGCAGCCAAGAGCAGGGGGCGAGAGATACGCAGTATTTT	CASSQEQGARDTQYF
TRBV19	-	-	TRBJ2-6	TGTGCCAGTAGTATATCTGCCTCTGGGGCCAACGTCCTGACTTTC	CASSISASGANVLTF
TRBV7-2	-	few	TRBJ2-2	TGTGCCAGCAGCGGAGGGGGGGCCCCCGGGGAGCTGTTTTTT	CASSGGGAPGELFF
TRBV9	-	-	TRBJ1-3	TGTGCCAGCAGCGTTTGGGGCTCTGGAAACACCATATATTTT	CASSVWGSGNTIYF
TRBV7-6	-	-	TRBJ1-3	TGTGCCAGCAGCTTGACCGGACATCTTTCTGGAAACACCATATATTTT	CASSLTGHLSGNTIYF
TRBV29-1	-	-	TRBJ2-2	TGCAGCGTAGGTGCCGGGGAGCTGTTTTTT	CSVGAGELFF
TRBV9	TRBD1	-	TRBJ2-3	TGTGCCAGCAGCGGCGAGGGGGCTGTTACAGATACGCAGTATTTT	CASSGEGAVTDTQYF
TRBV5-1	TRBD1	-	TRBJ1-1	TGCGCCAGCAGCTTGGAGACAGGGAGGTTGAACACTGAAGCTTTCTTT	CASSLETGRLNTEAFF
TRBV5-8	-	-	TRBJ1-2	TGTGCCAGCAGCCAAGCAGGGGCGGGCGGCTACACCTTC	CASSQAGAGGYTF
TRBV6-5	-	-	TRBJ1-5	TGTGCCAGCAGTTACGGTTATCATCAGCCCCAGCATTTT	CASSYGYHQPQHF
TRBV7-3	-	-	TRBJ2-5	TGTGCCAGCAGCTTAGATAGCGGAGAGACCCAGTACTTC	CASSLDSGETQYF
TRBV6-1	-	-	TRBJ1-2	TGTGCCAGCAGTGCACTCCGAGACGGAGGCTATGGCTACACCTTC	CASSALRDGGYGYTF
TRBV4-3	-	-	TRBJ1-1	TGCGCCAGCAGTTTGGGGACTGAAGCTTTCTTT	CASSLGTEAFF
TRBV7-9	-	-	TRBJ1-5	TGTGCCAGCAGCGGGCGAGGAGTCTTGGCCCAGCATTTT	CASSGRGVLAQHF
TRBV6-5	-	-	TRBJ2-2	TGTGCCAGCAGTTACTCCCAACAATCCGCCGGGGAGCTGTTTTTT	CASSYSQQSAGELFF
TRBV7-8	TRBD2	-	TRBJ2-5	TGTGCCAGCAGCTTATTTCCGGGAGGGGGGGAGGAGACCCAGTACTTC	CASSLFPGGGEETQYF
TRBV5-4	-	few	TRBJ1-2	TGTGCCAGCAGCCAAGCAGGGGCGGGCGGCTACACCTTC	CASSQAGAGGYTF
TRBV6-1	-	-	TRBJ1-1	TGTGCCAGCAGTGTAGTACCGAACACTGAAGCTTTCTTT	CASSVVPNTEAFF
TRBV7-6	TRBD1	few	TRBJ2-7	TGTGCCAGCAGCCCCTGGGGACAGGACAGCTCCTACGAGCAGTACTTC	CASSPWGQDSSYEQYF
TRBV6-4	TRBD1	-	TRBJ2-2	TGTGCCAGCAGCGCCACAGGGGAAGACACCGGGGAGCTGTTTTTT	CASSATGEDTGELFF
TRBV7-9	-	-	TRBJ2-7	TGTGCCAGCAGCTCTACACACCAAGGGGACGAGCAGTACTTC	CASSSTHQGDEQYF
TRBV19	TRBD2	once	TRBJ2-4	TGTGCCAGTAGCAACCTGAGCGGGGGGGAAAAAAACATTCAGTACTTC	CASSNLSGGEKNIQYF
TRBV7-9	-	-	TRBJ2-7	TGTGCCAGCAGCTTAGAGGCAGGGGCCTACGAGCAGTACTTC	CASSLEAGAYEQYF
TRBV13	-	few	TRBJ2-2	TGTGCCAGCAGCTTAGAACGGGCGACCGTAACCGGGGAGCTGTTTTTT	CASSLERATVTGELFF
TRBV9	TRBD2	once	TRBJ2-5	TGTGCCAGCAGCGTCGAGGCTAGCGGGGGGGCCGGTGGGGAGACCCAGTACTTC	CASSVEASGGAGGETQYF
TRBV15	-	-	TRBJ1-2	TGTGCCACCAGCAGCACAACAGGGAAGCGAAACTATGGCTACACCTTC	CATSSTTGKRNYGYTF
TRBV11-2	-	-	TRBJ2-1	TGTGCCAGCAGCTTCGGCATTTTCAATGAGCAGTTCTTC	CASSFGIFNEQFF
TRBV4-3	-	once	TRBJ1-4	TGCGCCAGCAGCCAAGACCTCCGGCCCGAGGGTGAAAAACTGTTTTTT	CASSQDLRPEGEKLFF
TRBV5-4	-	few	TRBJ1-5	TGTGCCAGCAGCCAAGGACAGACACCCCAGCCCCAGCATTTT	CASSQGQTPQPQHF
TRBV5-8	-	-	TRBJ1-2	TGTGCCAGCTATCTTCCCTATGGCTACACCTTC	CASYLPYGYTF
TRBV27	-	-	TRBJ2-6	TGTGCCAGCAGTTTATCGCGACGTGCGGACTCTGGGGCCAACGTCCTGACTTTC	CASSLSRRADSGANVLTF
TRBV7-9	-	few	TRBJ1-1	TGTGCCAGCAGCTTAGGGGGGGCCGACGAAGCTTTCTTT	CASSLGGADEAFF
TRBV6-4	TRBD1	-	TRBJ2-7	TGTGCCAGCAGTGTCTCCGGGACAGGGAGCGAGCAGTACTTC	CASSVSGTGSEQYF
TRBV21-1	-	-	TRBJ1-6	TGTGCCAGCAGCACATACAGCCCGGATTCACCCCTCCACTTT	CASSTYSPDSPLHF
TRBV5-1	TRBD1	medium-sized	TRBJ2-4	TGCGCCAGCAGCTTCCCGGGACAGGGGGTTGTCAAAAACATTCAGTACTTC	CASSFPGQGVVKNIQYF
TRBV7-3	TRBD1	once	TRBJ2-2	TGTGCCAGCAGCTCTGGGACAGTCAACACCGGGGAGCTGTTTTTT	CASSSGTVNTGELFF
TRBV11-2	-	-	TRBJ2-2	TGTGCCAGCAGCGCCTGGGGTCAGGCTCTCGGGGAGCTGTTTTTT	CASSAWGQALGELFF
TRBV7-2	-	-	TRBJ1-5	TGCGCCAGCAGTCCGGGCCCGTTAGGTCAGCCCCAGCATTTT	CASSPGPLGQPQHF
TRBV15	TRBD1	-	TRBJ1-1	TGTGCCACCACCCCAACCGGGACAGAAAAATTAATGAACACTGAAGCTTTCTTT	CATTPTGTEKLMNTEAFF
TRBV4-2	-	once	TRBJ2-1	TGTGCCAGCAGCCAAGTCAATGAGCAGTTCTTC	CASSQVNEQFF